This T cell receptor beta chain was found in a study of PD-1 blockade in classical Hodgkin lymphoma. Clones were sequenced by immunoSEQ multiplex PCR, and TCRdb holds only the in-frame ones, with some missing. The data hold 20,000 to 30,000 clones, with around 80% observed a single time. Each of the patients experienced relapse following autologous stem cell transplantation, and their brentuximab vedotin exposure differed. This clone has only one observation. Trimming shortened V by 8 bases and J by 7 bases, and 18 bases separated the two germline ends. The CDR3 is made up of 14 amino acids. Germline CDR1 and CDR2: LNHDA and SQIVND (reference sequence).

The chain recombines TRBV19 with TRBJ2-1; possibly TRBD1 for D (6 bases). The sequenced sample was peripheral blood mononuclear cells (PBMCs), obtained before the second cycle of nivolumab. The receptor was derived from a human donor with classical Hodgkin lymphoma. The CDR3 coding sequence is TGTGCCAGTCAATATACAGGGTCAAGGAATGAGCAGTTCTTC. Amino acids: CASQYTGSRNEQFF.